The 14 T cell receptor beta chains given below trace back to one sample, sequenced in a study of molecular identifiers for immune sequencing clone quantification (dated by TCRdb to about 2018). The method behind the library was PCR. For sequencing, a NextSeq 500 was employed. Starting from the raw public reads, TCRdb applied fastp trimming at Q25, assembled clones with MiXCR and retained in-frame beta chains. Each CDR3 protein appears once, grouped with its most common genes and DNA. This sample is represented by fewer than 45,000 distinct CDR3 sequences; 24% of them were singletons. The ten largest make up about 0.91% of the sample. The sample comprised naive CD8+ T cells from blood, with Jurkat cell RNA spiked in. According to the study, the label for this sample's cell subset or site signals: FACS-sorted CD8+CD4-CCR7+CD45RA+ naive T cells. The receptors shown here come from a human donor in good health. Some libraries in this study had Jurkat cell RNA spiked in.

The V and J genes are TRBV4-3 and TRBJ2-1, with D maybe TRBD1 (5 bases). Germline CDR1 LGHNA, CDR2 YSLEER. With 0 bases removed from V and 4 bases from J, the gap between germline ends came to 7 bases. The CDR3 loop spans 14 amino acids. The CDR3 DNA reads TGCGCCAGCAGCCAAGAAAAGGGGTACAATGAGCAGTTCTTC. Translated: CASSQEKGYNEQFF.

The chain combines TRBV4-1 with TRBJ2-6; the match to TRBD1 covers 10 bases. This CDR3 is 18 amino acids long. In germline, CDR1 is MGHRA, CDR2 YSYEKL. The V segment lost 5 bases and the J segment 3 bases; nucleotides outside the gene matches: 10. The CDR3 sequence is CASSSPPGQGFGANVLTF. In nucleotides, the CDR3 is TGCGCCAGCAGCTCCCCTCCGGGACAGGGGTTTGGGGCCAACGTCCTGACTTTC.

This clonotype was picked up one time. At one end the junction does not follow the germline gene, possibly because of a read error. The DNA for the CDR3 is TGTGCCAGCAGCTACCCTCAAGAGACCCAGTGCTTC. This translates into CASSYPQETQCF. V is TRBV7-9 and J is TRBJ2-5; D remains ambiguous. The germline gives CDR1 SEHNR, CDR2 FQNEAQ (reference sequence). The CDR3 is made up of 12 amino acids.

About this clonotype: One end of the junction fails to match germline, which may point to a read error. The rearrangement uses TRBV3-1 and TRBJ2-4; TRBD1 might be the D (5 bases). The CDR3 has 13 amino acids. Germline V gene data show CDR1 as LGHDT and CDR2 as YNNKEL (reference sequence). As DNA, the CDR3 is TGTGCCAGCAGCCAGGACAATCAAAACATTCCGTACTTC. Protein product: CASSQDNQNIPYF.

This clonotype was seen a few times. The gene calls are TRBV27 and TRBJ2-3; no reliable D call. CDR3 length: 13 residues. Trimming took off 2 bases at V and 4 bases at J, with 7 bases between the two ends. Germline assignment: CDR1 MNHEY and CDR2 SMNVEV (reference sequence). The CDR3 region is CASSLIVPDTQYF. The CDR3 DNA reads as TGTGCCAGCAGTTTAATCGTCCCAGATACGCAGTATTTT.

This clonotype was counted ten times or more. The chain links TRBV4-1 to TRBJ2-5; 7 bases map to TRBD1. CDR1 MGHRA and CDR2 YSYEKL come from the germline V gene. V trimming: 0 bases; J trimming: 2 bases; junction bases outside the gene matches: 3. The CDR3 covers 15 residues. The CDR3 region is CASSQDRGQQETQYF. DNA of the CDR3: TGCGCCAGCAGCCAAGATCGGGGACAGCAAGAGACCCAGTACTTC.

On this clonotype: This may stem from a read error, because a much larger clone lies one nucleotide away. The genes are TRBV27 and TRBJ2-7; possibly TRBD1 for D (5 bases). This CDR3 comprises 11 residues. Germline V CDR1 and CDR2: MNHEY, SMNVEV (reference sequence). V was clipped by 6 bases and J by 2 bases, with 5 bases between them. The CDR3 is CASRGPYEQYF. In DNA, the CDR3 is TGTGCCAGCAGGGGGCCCTACGAGCAGTACTTC.

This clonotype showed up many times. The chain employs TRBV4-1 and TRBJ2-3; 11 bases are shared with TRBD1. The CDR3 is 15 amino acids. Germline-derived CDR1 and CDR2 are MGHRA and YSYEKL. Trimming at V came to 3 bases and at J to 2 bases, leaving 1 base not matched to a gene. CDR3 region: CASSHGQGATDTQYF. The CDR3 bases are TGCGCCAGCAGCCACGGACAGGGGGCCACAGATACGCAGTATTTT.

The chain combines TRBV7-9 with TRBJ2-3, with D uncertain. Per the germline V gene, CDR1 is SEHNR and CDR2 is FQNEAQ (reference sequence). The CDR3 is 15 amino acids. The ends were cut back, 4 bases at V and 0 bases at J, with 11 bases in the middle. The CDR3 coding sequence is TGTGCCAGCAGCTCACGACTGGAAAGCACAGATACGCAGTATTTT. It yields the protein CASSSRLESTDTQYF.

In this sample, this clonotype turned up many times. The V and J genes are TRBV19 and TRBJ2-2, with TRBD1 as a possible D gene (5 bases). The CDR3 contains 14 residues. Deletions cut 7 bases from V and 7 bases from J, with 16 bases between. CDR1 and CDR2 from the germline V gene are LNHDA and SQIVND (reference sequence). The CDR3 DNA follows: TGTGCCAGTACCAGGGTAGGCAGGAACGGGGAGCTGTTTTTT. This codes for CASTRVGRNGELFF.

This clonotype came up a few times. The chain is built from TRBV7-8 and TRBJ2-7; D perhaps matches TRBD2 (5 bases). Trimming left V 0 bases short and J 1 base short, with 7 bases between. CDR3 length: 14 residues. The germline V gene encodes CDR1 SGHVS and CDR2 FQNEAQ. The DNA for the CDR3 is TGTGCCAGCAGCTTAGCCGGGATTTCCTACGAGCAGTACTTC. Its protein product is CASSLAGISYEQYF.

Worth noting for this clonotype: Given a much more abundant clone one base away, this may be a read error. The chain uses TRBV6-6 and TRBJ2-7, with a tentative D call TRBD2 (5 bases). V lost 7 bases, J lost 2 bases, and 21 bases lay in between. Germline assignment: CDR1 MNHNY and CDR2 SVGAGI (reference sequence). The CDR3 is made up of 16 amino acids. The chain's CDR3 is CASNPSGSSAPYEQYF. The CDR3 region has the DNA TGTGCCAGCAACCCCTCGGGGAGTAGCGCCCCCTACGAGCAGTACTTC.

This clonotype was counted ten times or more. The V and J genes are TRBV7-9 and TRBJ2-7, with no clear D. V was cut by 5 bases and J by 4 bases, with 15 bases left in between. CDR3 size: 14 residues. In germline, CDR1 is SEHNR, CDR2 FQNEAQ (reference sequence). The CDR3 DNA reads TGTGCCAGCAGCCATTCCTCGTCTATATACGAGCAGTACTTC. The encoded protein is CASSHSSSIYEQYF.

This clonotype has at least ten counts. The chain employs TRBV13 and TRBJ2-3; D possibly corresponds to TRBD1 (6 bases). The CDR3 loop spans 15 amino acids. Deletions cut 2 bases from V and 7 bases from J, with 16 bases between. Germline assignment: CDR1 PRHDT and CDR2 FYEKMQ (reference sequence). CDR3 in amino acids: CASSLLVDSQNTQYF. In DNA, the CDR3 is TGTGCCAGCAGCTTACTGGTGGACAGCCAAAATACGCAGTATTTT.